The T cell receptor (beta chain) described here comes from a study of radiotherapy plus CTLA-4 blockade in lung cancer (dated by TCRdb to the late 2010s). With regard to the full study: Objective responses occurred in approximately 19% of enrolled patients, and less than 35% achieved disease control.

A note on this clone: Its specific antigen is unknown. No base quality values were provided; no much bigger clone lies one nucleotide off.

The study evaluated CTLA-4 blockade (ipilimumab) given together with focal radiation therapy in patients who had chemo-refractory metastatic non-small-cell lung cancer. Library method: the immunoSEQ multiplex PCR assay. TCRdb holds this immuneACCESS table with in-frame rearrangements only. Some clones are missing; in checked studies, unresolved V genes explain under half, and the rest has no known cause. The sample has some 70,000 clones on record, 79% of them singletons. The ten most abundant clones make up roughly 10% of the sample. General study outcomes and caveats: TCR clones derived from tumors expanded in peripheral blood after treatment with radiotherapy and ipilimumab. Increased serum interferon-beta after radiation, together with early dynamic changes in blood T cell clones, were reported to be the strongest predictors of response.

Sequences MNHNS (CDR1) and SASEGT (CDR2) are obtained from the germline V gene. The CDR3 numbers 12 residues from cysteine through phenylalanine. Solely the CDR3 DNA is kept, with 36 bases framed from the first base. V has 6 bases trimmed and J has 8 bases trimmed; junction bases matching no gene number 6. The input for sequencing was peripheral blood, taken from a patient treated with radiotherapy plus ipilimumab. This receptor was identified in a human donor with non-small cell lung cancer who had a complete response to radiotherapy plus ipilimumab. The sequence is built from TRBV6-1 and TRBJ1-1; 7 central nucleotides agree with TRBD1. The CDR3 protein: CASRGTAREAFF. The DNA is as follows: TGTGCCAGCAGGGGGACAGCTAGAGAAGCTTTCTTT.